These 21 T cell receptor beta chains came from one sample sequenced in a study of cytomegalovirus exposure and HLA in healthy donors (dated by TCRdb to about 2017). Library creation used the immunoSEQ multiplex PCR assay. The multiplex PCR relied on a mix of 60 forward primers for TCR Vbeta segments and 13 reverse primers for TCR Jbeta segments. Held by TCRdb, this immuneACCESS table contains in-frame sequences only and omits some clones. Under half of the omission traces to an unresolved V gene where checked; the cause of the rest is unknown. This sample is represented by 80,000 to 100,000 clones; 70% to 80% of them were singletons. The ten largest clones add up to roughly 3% of the sample. The sequencing sample was made of PBMCs. Receptor source: a man aged 35-49 years in good health and CMV-seronegative.

CDR3 nucleotide sequence: TGTGCCAGCAGCTGGGACAGGGGGTCAACCAATTACTACACCTTC. Residues: CASSWDRGSTNYYTF. The chain uses TRBV5-6 and TRBJ1-2, with 11 positions matching TRBD1. The trim removed 3 bases at V and 10 bases at J, leaving 11 bases unmatched. The germline gives CDR1 SGHDT, CDR2 YYEEEE. The CDR3 runs 15 residues.

This clone was seen a handful of times. The chain joins TRBV2 to TRBJ2-3, with TRBD2 identical over 14 bases. This CDR3 spans 18 amino acids. Germline values: CDR1 SNHLY, CDR2 FYNNEI. The V gene end was trimmed by 7 bases and the J gene end by 5 bases; junction bases not matched to a gene: 14. CDR3 loop: CASKRTSGGFGSEDTQYF. DNA for the CDR3: TGTGCCAGCAAAAGGACTAGCGGGGGGTTCGGGAGTGAAGATACGCAGTATTTT.

The genes are TRBV10-3 and TRBJ2-1; 7 nucleotides match TRBD1. Trimming at V came to 9 bases and at J to 6 bases, leaving 8 bases not matched to a gene. This CDR3 is built from 13 residues. The V gene's germline CDR1 is ENHRY and CDR2 SYGVKD. This chain's CDR3 is CAIQGDQSNEQFF. In DNA, the CDR3 is TGTGCCATTCAGGGGGACCAAAGCAATGAGCAGTTCTTC.

V gene TRBV4-2 combines with J gene TRBJ1-3, with D maybe TRBD1 (5 bases). V lost 5 bases and J lost 0, with 14 bases in between. The CDR3 loop spans 16 amino acids. Germline V gene data show CDR1 as LGHNA and CDR2 as YNFKEQ. CDR3 in amino acids: CASSYFDRSSGNTIYF. DNA for the CDR3: TGTGCCAGCAGCTATTTTGACAGATCCTCTGGAAACACCATATATTTT.

V and J are TRBV9 and TRBJ2-1; 7 positions agree with TRBD2. CDR1 is SGDLS, CDR2 YYNGEE, per germline. CDR3 length: 15 residues. With 4 bases clipped from V and 8 bases from J, the junction kept 12 bases outside the gene matches. The chain's CDR3 is CASSPEETSIDEQFF. In DNA form, the CDR3 reads TGTGCCAGCAGCCCAGAGGAGACTAGCATCGATGAGCAGTTCTTC.

The rearrangement joins TRBV5-4 to TRBJ2-5; 11 bases are shared with TRBD1. The assigned J gene may be wrong: the sequence end matches TRBJ2-7 better. CDR1 and CDR2 from the germline V gene are SGHNT and YYREEE (reference sequence). The CDR3 runs 15 residues. This CDR3 reads CASSTGQGVDYEQYF. CDR3 DNA: TGTGCCAGCAGCACGGGACAGGGGGTAGACTACGAGCAGTACTTC.

This rearrangement joins TRBV7-6 to TRBJ2-1, with TRBD2 matching over 7 bases. CDR3 length: 16 amino acids. The V segment lost 4 bases and the J segment 8 bases; nucleotides outside the gene matches: 14. Germline-derived CDR1 and CDR2 are SGHVS and FNYEAQ. Here the CDR3 DNA reads TGTGCCAGCAGCTCGTTCGAGGGAGGGTACAGGTATGAGCAGTTCTTC. Residues: CASSSFEGGYRYEQFF.

The V gene is TRBV29-1, the J gene TRBJ1-5, with unresolved D. The CDR3 length is 13 residues. The V gene's germline CDR1 is SQVTM and CDR2 ANQGSEA. V lost 6 bases to trimming and J lost 7 bases, with 16 bases between them. CDR3 sequence: CSVAETGGQPQHF. The DNA of the CDR3 is TGCAGCGTCGCCGAAACTGGAGGGCAGCCCCAGCATTTT. Using reference TRBV29-1 and TRBJ1-5 for the parts outside the CDR3, the full variable domain is SAVISQKPSRDICQRGTSLTIQCQVDSQVTMMFWYRQQPGQSLTLIATANQGSEATYESGFVIDKFPISRPNLTFSTLTVSNMSPEDSSIYLCSVAETGGQPQHFGDGTRLSIL.

The J gene is TRBJ1-3, the V gene TRBV9; D perhaps matches TRBD1 (5 bases). V was cut by 3 bases and J by 0 bases, with 13 bases left in between. CDR1 is SGDLS, CDR2 YYNGEE, per germline. The CDR3 is made up of 16 amino acids. In DNA, the CDR3 is TGTGCCAGCAGCGCCCGACAGCTTAGCTCTGGAAACACCATATATTTT. Translated, it gives CASSARQLSSGNTIYF.

This clone was picked up a small number of times. The chain links TRBV30 to TRBJ1-2, with D tentatively TRBD1 (5 bases). The V gene's germline CDR1 is GTSNPN and CDR2 SVGIG (reference sequence). CDR3 length equals 13 residues. V lost 5 bases and J lost 0, with 10 bases in between. The CDR3 coding sequence is TGTGCCTGGGGAGGGGTCCCTAACTATGGCTACACCTTC. Its translation is CAWGGVPNYGYTF.

The chain couples TRBV7-2 to TRBJ1-5; no firm D call. Trimming removed 5 bases at V and 6 bases at J, with 17 bases between. CDR3 length: 15 residues. The germline V gene encodes CDR1 SGHTA and CDR2 FQGNSA. CDR3 residues: CASSPFSTLSQPQHF. CDR3 nucleotide sequence: TGTGCCAGCAGCCCTTTTTCAACCCTGAGTCAGCCCCAGCATTTT.

The CDR3 DNA reads as TGTGCCAGCAGCCGACCGGGACTAGCGGGTTACAATGAGCAGTTCTTC. This encodes CASSRPGLAGYNEQFF. The chain uses TRBV7-9 and TRBJ2-1, with 12 positions matching TRBD2. The V gene's germline CDR1 is SEHNR and CDR2 FQNEAQ (reference sequence). With V trimmed by 5 bases and J by 4 bases, 6 bases remained unmatched. The CDR3 has 16 residues.

This sequence joins TRBV13 and TRBJ2-3; 10 positions agree with TRBD2. This CDR3 has 17 residues. With V trimmed by 3 bases and J by 5 bases, 11 bases remained unmatched. CDR1 PRHDT and CDR2 FYEKMQ come from the germline V gene (reference sequence). The CDR3 is CASSFSRSGGVRDTQYF. The CDR3 DNA follows: TGTGCCAGCAGCTTCTCACGCAGCGGGGGGGTACGAGATACGCAGTATTTT. Looking up the rest from reference TRBV13 and TRBJ2-3 gives the full variable domain: AAGVIQSPRHLIKEKRETATLKCYPIPRHDTVYWYQQGPGQDPQFLISFYEKMQSDKGSIPDRFSAQQFSDYHSELNMSSLELGDSALYFCASSFSRSGGVRDTQYFGPGTRLTVL.

There are a few counts of this clone. This sequence joins TRBV6-1 and TRBJ2-2; 9 nucleotides align to TRBD1. CDR1 and CDR2 from the germline V gene are MNHNS and SASEGT. With V trimmed by 11 bases and J by 1 base, 5 bases remained unmatched. The CDR3 consists of 14 residues. In nucleotides, the CDR3 is TGTGCCGGAACGGGACAGGGGAACACCGGGGAGCTGTTTTTT. The encoded protein is CAGTGQGNTGELFF.

This chain joins TRBV10-1 and TRBJ1-2, with D possibly matching TRBD1 (6 bases). The germline CDR1 and CDR2 sequences are WNHNN and SYGVQD (reference sequence). CDR3 length equals 12 residues. V shed 10 bases and J shed 2 bases, with 11 bases lying between them. This CDR3 is CATQGLNYGYTF. In nucleotides, the CDR3 is TGCGCCACCCAGGGGCTGAACTATGGCTACACCTTC.

V usage is TRBV5-1 and J usage is TRBJ1-2, with D tentatively TRBD1 (6 bases). V was cut by 0 bases and J by 3 bases, with 9 bases left in between. The germline gives CDR1 SGHRS, CDR2 YFSETQ. The CDR3 is 14 amino acids. CDR3 coding DNA: TGCGCCAGCAGCTTGGAACAGGGCTACTATGGCTACACCTTC. Translation: CASSLEQGYYGYTF.

This clone was found once. The chain couples TRBV30 to TRBJ1-1, with 9 bases lining up with TRBD1. This CDR3 is 14 amino acids long. The V gene end was trimmed by 2 bases and the J gene end by 5 bases; junction bases not matched to a gene: 6. Germline CDR1 is GTSNPN and CDR2 is SVGIG (reference sequence). CDR3 protein: CAWSFDRGNTEAFF. The CDR3, as DNA: TGTGCCTGGAGTTTTGACAGGGGGAATACTGAAGCTTTCTTT.

The V gene is TRBV15, the J gene TRBJ2-5; D is unresolved. V dropped 3 bases and J dropped 5 bases, with 7 bases sitting between them. CDR3 length: 12 amino acids. Looked up from germline, CDR1 is LNHNV and CDR2 is YYDKDF (reference sequence). The CDR3 reads CATSSGFETQYF. Here the CDR3 DNA reads TGTGCCACCAGCAGTGGCTTTGAGACCCAGTACTTC.

The chain is built from TRBV5-4 and TRBJ1-2, with 10 bases matching TRBD1. Germline lookup yields CDR1 SGHNT and CDR2 YYREEE (reference sequence). Trimming took 0 bases from V and 3 from J; bases not matched to a gene: 2. The CDR3 covers 15 residues. The chain's CDR3 is CASSLGQGAYYGYTF. CDR3 DNA sequence: TGTGCCAGCAGCTTGGGACAGGGGGCTTACTATGGCTACACCTTC. Supplemented by reference TRBV5-4 and TRBJ1-2, the full variable domain reads ETGVTQSPTHLIKTRGQQVTLRCSSQSGHNTVSWYQQALGQGPQFIFQYYREEENGRGNFPPRFSGLQFPNYSSELNVNALELDDSALYLCASSLGQGAYYGYTFGSGTRLTVV.

The table lists this clone with a count of one. The V gene is TRBV18, the J gene TRBJ2-6; 10 bases agree with TRBD1. V was clipped by 3 bases and J by 1 base; unmatched bases: 6. Looked up from germline, CDR1 is KGHSH and CDR2 is LQKENI. The CDR3 is 18 amino acids. The CDR3 DNA reads TGTGCCAGCTCACCCGGACAGGGGGTAAAGTCTGGGGCCAACGTCCTGACTTTC. Protein product: CASSPGQGVKSGANVLTF.

This clone was seen more than once but under ten times. The chain couples TRBV4-1 to TRBJ1-1; 8 bases agree with TRBD1. This CDR3 spans 12 amino acids. V lost 4 bases to trimming and J lost 11 bases; unmatched junction nucleotides: 6. The germline gives CDR1 MGHRA, CDR2 YSYEKL. The CDR3 reads CASSPDRERAFF. In DNA form, the CDR3 reads TGCGCCAGCAGCCCGGACAGGGAGCGGGCTTTCTTT.